The sequence of this TCR beta chain was determined in a study of T cell changes during pregnancy in multiple sclerosis. Clones were sequenced by immunoSEQ multiplex PCR, and TCRdb holds only the in-frame ones, with some missing. This table holds around 60,000 clones, about 90% found once. Per the germline V gene, CDR1 is MGHRA and CDR2 is YSYEKL. This CDR3 has 15 residues. Trimming removed 7 bases from V and 2 bases from J, with 16 bases in between. Material: peripheral blood, obtained in the second trimester of pregnancy. V and J are TRBV4-1 and TRBJ2-3, with D tentatively TRBD2 (6 bases). This clonotype was obtained from a female donor in good health, enrolled as a control in a pregnancy study. DNA for the CDR3: TGCGCCAGCAAAGGTGGGGAGGTCCCCACAGATACGCAGTATTTT. Its protein product is CASKGGEVPTDTQYF.